The present T cell receptor beta chain was sequenced within a study of graft-versus-host responses after intestinal transplantation. Produced via immunoSEQ multiplex PCR; TCRdb's table is partial and in-frame only. The table has around 92,000 clones, more than 75% seen once; the top ten hold more than 1.4%. This clone was observed a handful of times. The sequence was collected from a human patient who received an intestinal transplant, so some T cells may come from the graft donor. The sequencing used PBMCs, collected 255 days after intestinal transplant.

CDR3 in amino acids: CASSQWAPGTGANVLTF. CDR3 nucleotide sequence: TGTGCCAGCTCCCAATGGGCCCCAGGGACTGGGGCCAACGTCCTGACTTTC. This rearrangement joins TRBV18 to TRBJ2-6, with D tentatively TRBD1 (5 bases). V was clipped by 6 bases and J by 2 bases, with 17 bases between them. There are 17 residues in the CDR3. From germline, CDR1 is KGHSH and CDR2 LQKENI.